This entry describes one TCR beta chain. As yet, its antigen is unknown. The ends lost 6 bases at V and 4 bases at J; junction bases unmatched: 7. The CDR3 length is 13 residues. Germline assignment: CDR1 SQVTM and CDR2 ANQGSEA. An equimolar mix of two oligonucleotides served as the beta constant-region primer for TRBC1 and TRBC2. Ligation attached a single-stranded oligonucleotide with a 12-nucleotide UMI and the SP2 primer to the cDNA 3' end. TCRdb recomputed calls from the UMI-ligation and nested PCR reads with MiXCR, one row per CDR3 protein. In the table there are some 85,000 distinct CDR3 sequences, around 12% of which are singletons. CD4+ T cell IFNgamma after overnight CMV lysate exposure gave donor CMV status. The data belong to a study of naive and memory T cell subsets. General study findings and limits: Naive and memory repertoire findings lacked a ground truth for validation. Each distinct alpha or beta sequence counts as one clonotype.

This sequence originates from a human donor in good health. The genes are TRBV29-1 and TRBJ2-5; TRBD1 agrees at 8 bases. Sequenced sample: central memory CD4+ T cells from blood. The CDR3 is CSVQPGGGETQYF. The CDR3 bases are TGCAGCGTCCAACCAGGGGGCGGAGAGACCCAGTACTTC.